This paragraph reports one T cell receptor beta chain. The sample is drawn from a study of blood T cell repertoires in COVID-19. Study summary: Sources were T cells, B-cell-depleted T cells, or PBMCs; the material itself was cDNA or gDNA.

V dropped 5 bases and J dropped 5; count of bases not matched to a gene: 8. This CDR3 is built from 15 residues. From germline, CDR1 is SGHTA and CDR2 FQGNSA. Methods used by the authors: Reference gene primers were amplified, and this amplification served to estimate nucleated cell counts. Assay: immunoSEQ multiplex PCR; the TCRdb copy retains only in-frame clones and omits some. V, J and clone size reflect that table, while D and trimming were determined from the DNA. The sample has approximately 120,000 clones; 70% to 85% are singletons. The source material was peripheral blood. This sequence originates from a woman aged 80 or over with active or convalescent COVID-19. The chain combines TRBV7-2 with TRBJ1-4; the match to TRBD1 covers 7 bases. CDR3 amino acids: CASSQTTGRNEKLFF. The CDR3 DNA is TGTGCCAGCAGCCAGACGACAGGGCGGAATGAAAAACTGTTTTTT.